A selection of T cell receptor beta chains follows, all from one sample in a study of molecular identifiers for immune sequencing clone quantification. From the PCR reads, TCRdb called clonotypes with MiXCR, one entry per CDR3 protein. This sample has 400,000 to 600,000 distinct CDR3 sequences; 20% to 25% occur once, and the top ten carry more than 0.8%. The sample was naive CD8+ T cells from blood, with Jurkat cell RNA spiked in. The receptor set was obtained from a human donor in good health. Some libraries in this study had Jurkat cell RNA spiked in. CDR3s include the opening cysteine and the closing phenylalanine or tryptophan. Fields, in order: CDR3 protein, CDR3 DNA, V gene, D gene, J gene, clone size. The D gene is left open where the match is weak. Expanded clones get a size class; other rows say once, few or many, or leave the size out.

CASSFGQGASYEQYF,TGTGCCAGCAGTTTCGGCCAGGGGGCCTCCTACGAGCAGTACTTC,TRBV27,TRBD1,TRBJ2-7,few
CSARGSLWGNLQETQYF,TGCAGTGCTAGAGGCTCGTTATGGGGGAACCTCCAAGAGACCCAGTACTTC,TRBV20-1,-,TRBJ2-5,many
CASSQGTLRNEQFF,TGTGCCAGCAGCCAAGGAACCTTGAGGAATGAGCAGTTCTTC,TRBV3-1,-,TRBJ2-1,-
CASSEVPSTYGYTF,TGTGCCAGCAGTGAAGTCCCCAGCACTTATGGCTACACCTTC,TRBV2,-,TRBJ1-2,many
CASTGGDSYEQYF,TGTGCCAGTACGGGTGGCGACTCCTACGAGCAGTACTTC,TRBV19,-,TRBJ2-7,-
CASSTLAGGGSPLHF,TGTGCCAGCAGTACCCTGGCAGGGGGCGGTTCACCCCTCCACTTT,TRBV28,TRBD1,TRBJ1-6,many
CASSWRQPSASNQPQHF,TGTGCCAGCAGTTGGAGACAGCCCTCAGCTAGCAATCAGCCCCAGCATTTT,TRBV6-5,-,TRBJ1-5,few
CASSLGGDVSALHF,TGTGCCAGCAGCTTGGGGGGGGACGTATCGGCCCTCCACTTT,TRBV5-6,-,TRBJ1-6,many
CSVDRGLFEAFF,TGCAGCGTTGACAGGGGGCTGTTTGAAGCTTTCTTT,TRBV29-1,TRBD1,TRBJ1-1,many
CASSRGRGAGETQYF,TGTGCCAGCAGCCGAGGGCGGGGGGCGGGGGAGACCCAGTACTTC,TRBV6-5,TRBD2,TRBJ2-5,-
CASSPRTGVPGELFF,TGTGCCAGCAGCCCACGGACGGGGGTACCCGGGGAGCTGTTTTTT,TRBV28,-,TRBJ2-2,-
CASSQYSGRESSYEQYF,TGTGCCAGCAGCCAGTACTCGGGGCGGGAATCATCCTACGAGCAGTACTTC,TRBV7-2,-,TRBJ2-7,many
CASSFGTAGGGELFF,TGTGCCAGCAGCTTTGGGACAGCTGGAGGCGGGGAGCTGTTTTTT,TRBV7-9,TRBD1,TRBJ2-2,few